This T cell receptor (beta chain) appears in the sequencing data of a study of blood T cell repertoires in COVID-19. Study information: Italy, Spain and the United States were the sources of the convalescent and acute COVID-19 samples.

Categorization into cohorts depended on clinical history that participants reported. CDR3 length equals 16 residues. The V gene's germline CDR1 is SEHNR and CDR2 FQNEAQ (reference sequence). Unmatched junction bases numbered 9, after V lost 6 bases and J lost 1 base. In the source study's methods: Quantification of nucleated cells was approximated via reference gene primer amplification. Libraries were prepared by immunoSEQ multiplex PCR; TCRdb keeps only in-frame clonotypes and omits some of them. The V and J calls and clone size are taken from that table; D and trimming were inferred from the DNA. This sample has about 270,000 clones, with roughly 88% found just once.

J is TRBJ2-3 and V is TRBV7-9; 8 bases line up with TRBD2. Sequenced input: PBMCs or T cells enriched from blood (not recorded which). The TCR was taken from a woman in her twenties or thirties who had recovered from COVID-19. The CDR3 DNA reads as TGTGCCAGCAGAAAACGGGGGGGGCCCGGCACAGATACGCAGTATTTT. The encoded protein is CASRKRGGPGTDTQYF. The entire variable domain, with the rest obtained from reference TRBV7-9 and TRBJ2-3, is as follows: DTGVSQNPRHKITKRGQNVTFRCDPISEHNRLYWYRQTLGQGPEFLTYFQNEAQLEKSRLLSDRFSAERPKGSFSTLEIQRTEQGDSAMYLCASRKRGGPGTDTQYFGPGTRLTVL.